The TCR beta chain described here comes from a study of vaccination effects on CD4 cells after COVID-19. Study results and caveats: The study found that only 1 of 255 vaccine-induced clones from healthy vaccinees cross-reacted with common cold coronaviruses.

This clone was recorded only once. Its antigen is not known. Before sequencing took place, the ViraFEST assay used viral peptide pools to expand antigen-specific CD4+ T cells. CD4+ T cells were isolated after 10 days of culture. Either the mRNA-1273 or the BNT162b2 vaccine was given to participants as two doses. Vaccine recipients lacked prior SARS-CoV-2 infection and had negative nucleocapsid antibodies. Cultivation was performed at roughly 2 million PBMC per well with roughly 10 IU/ml IL-2 and 7.5 to 10 ug/ml peptides added. A half-medium replacement with IL-2 medium was carried out on days 3 and 7. Clones were sequenced by immunoSEQ multiplex PCR, and TCRdb holds only the in-frame ones, with some missing. The sample lists approximately 25,000 clones, 69% occurring once. Germline V gene sequence: CDR1 MNHNS, CDR2 SASEGT. With 3 bases removed from V and 12 bases from J, the gap between germline ends came to 15 bases. This CDR3 is 13 amino acids long.

V gene TRBV6-1 combines with J gene TRBJ2-1; tentative D call: TRBD1 (7 bases). The sequencing used CD4+ T cells from PBMCs cultured with SARS-CoV-2 spike peptides, collected after COVID-19 vaccination. This sequence was found in a human donor who received a COVID-19 vaccine. For the CDR3, the DNA is TGTGCCAGCAGTGATTCAGGGGGGCGGGGGCAGTTCTTC. Its translation is CASSDSGGRGQFF.